These 14 T cell receptor beta chains were all obtained from the same sample, sequenced in a study of cytomegalovirus exposure and HLA in healthy donors. The PCR ran on 60 Vbeta and 13 Jbeta primers. Sequencing used immunoSEQ multiplex PCR; TCRdb keeps in-frame clones, though not all of them. The sample has about 160,000 clones; 80% to 85% are singletons. The specimen was PBMCs. The receptor source for this set is a man aged 50 to 60 in good health and CMV-seropositive.

J is TRBJ1-4 and V is TRBV28; TRBD1 agrees at 10 bases. Germline V gives CDR1 MDHEN, CDR2 SYDVKM. The junction had 7 bases not matched to a gene; V was cut back by 5 bases and J by 7 bases. This CDR3 is built from 15 residues. CDR3 sequence (DNA): TGTGCCAGCAGTCCGACGGGACAGGGGAGTGAAAAACTGTTTTTT. This translates into CASSPTGQGSEKLFF.

V is TRBV6-5 and J is TRBJ2-7; TRBD1 might be the D (8 bases). Per the germline V gene, CDR1 is MNHEY and CDR2 is SVGAGI. The CDR3 is 13 residues long. V was trimmed by 6 bases and J by 5 bases, leaving 14 bases between them. In DNA form, the CDR3 reads TGTGCCAGCAGATACAGGGGGGGGGACGAGCAGTACTTC. Amino acids: CASRYRGGDEQYF.

This chain joins TRBV19 and TRBJ1-1; D is perhaps TRBD1 (5 bases). This CDR3 contains 16 residues. Germline lookup yields CDR1 LNHDA and CDR2 SQIVND (reference sequence). V lost 4 bases, J lost 5 bases, and 20 bases lay in between. This chain's CDR3 is CASSTPQELGATEAFF. The CDR3, as DNA: TGTGCCAGTAGTACACCCCAGGAGCTTGGGGCGACTGAAGCTTTCTTT.

The chain combines TRBV27 with TRBJ1-4; D is ambiguous. The CDR3 runs 14 residues. Germline V gene lookup returns CDR1 MNHEY and CDR2 SMNVEV (reference sequence). V gave up 4 bases and J gave up 3 bases, with 9 bases separating them. CDR3 loop: CASSSQLSNEKLFF. In DNA form, the CDR3 reads TGTGCCAGCAGTTCACAGTTGTCTAATGAAAAACTGTTTTTT.

The chain carries TRBV19 and TRBJ1-2, with 11 bases that match TRBD1. V trimming: 7 bases; J trimming: 7 bases; junction bases outside the gene matches: 14. CDR1 LNHDA and CDR2 SQIVND come from the germline V gene (reference sequence). The CDR3 has 16 residues. The CDR3 spells CASIRDRGSDGGGYTF. CDR3 sequence (DNA): TGTGCCAGTATCCGGGACAGGGGGTCCGACGGCGGTGGCTACACCTTC.

The chain has TRBV25-1 and TRBJ1-6; 8 nucleotides agree with TRBD1. Germline CDR1 and CDR2: MGHDK and SYGVNS. Trimming took 4 bases from V and 10 from J; bases not matched to a gene: 12. The CDR3 consists of 16 residues. Here the CDR3 reads CASSALDRGAGSPLHF. Written as DNA, the CDR3 is TGTGCCAGCAGTGCCCTCGACAGGGGCGCAGGATCACCCCTCCACTTT.

The rearrangement joins TRBV5-1 to TRBJ2-5; 7 bases align to TRBD1. Germline CDR1 reads SGHRS; CDR2 reads YFSETQ. This CDR3 has 15 amino acids. The V and J ends lost 4 bases and 4 bases, in that order; junction bases with no gene match: 10. CDR3: CASSTRDSGVETQYF. The CDR3 DNA follows: TGCGCCAGCAGCACAAGGGACAGTGGAGTAGAGACCCAGTACTTC.

This clone was seen a few times. This chain connects TRBV14 to TRBJ2-1; 7 nucleotides agree with TRBD2. V shed 1 base and J 8 bases; nucleotides not matched to a gene: 8. CDR1 and CDR2 from the germline V gene are SGHDN and FVKESK. The CDR3 spans 15 residues. The CDR3 loop is CASSQARLAMDEQFF. The CDR3 region has the DNA TGTGCCAGCAGCCAAGCCAGACTAGCTATGGATGAGCAGTTCTTC.

This rearrangement joins TRBV5-1 to TRBJ2-7; 9 bases are a match to TRBD1. With 4 bases clipped from V and 6 bases from J, the junction kept 11 bases outside the gene matches. The CDR3 has 15 amino acids. Germline CDR1 and CDR2: SGHRS and YFSETQ. DNA of the CDR3: TGCGCCAGCAGCGACCGTACAGGGGGCCCCACCGAGCAGTACTTC. Its protein product is CASSDRTGGPTEQYF.

This clone was seen once. The V gene is TRBV2, the J gene TRBJ1-2, with D maybe TRBD1 (5 bases). The V and J ends lost 6 bases and 8 bases respectively, with 10 bases between them. This CDR3 has 11 residues. Germline V gene data show CDR1 as SNHLY and CDR2 as FYNNEI. The CDR3 loop reads CASRGGVGYTF. CDR3 sequence (DNA): TGTGCCAGCAGGGGAGGGGTCGGCTACACCTTC.

The chain uses TRBV19 and TRBJ1-1, with a weak D call TRBD1 (6 bases). Germline loops: CDR1 LNHDA, CDR2 SQIVND (reference sequence). V lost 2 bases to trimming and J lost 8 bases, with 15 bases between them. The CDR3 loop spans 14 amino acids. CDR3: CASSIFGVGTEAFF. CDR3 in DNA: TGTGCCAGTAGTATATTCGGGGTGGGGACAGAAGCTTTCTTT.

The V call is TRBV7-2, the J call TRBJ2-4; 11 bases fit TRBD1. CDR1 SGHTA and CDR2 FQGNSA come from the germline V gene. CDR3 length: 15 amino acids. V was pared by 5 bases and J by 11 bases, with 11 bases of the junction left unmatched. The CDR3 loop reads CASSLGGTGGLVQYF. CDR3 bases: TGTGCCAGCAGCCTAGGGGGGACAGGGGGTTTGGTTCAGTACTTC.

This chain links TRBV19 with TRBJ2-7; D unclear. The V gene's germline CDR1 is LNHDA and CDR2 SQIVND (reference sequence). V lost 0 bases to trimming and J lost 2 bases, with 14 bases between them. The CDR3 totals 16 residues. CDR3 residues: CASSIDLEIATYEQYF. The DNA for the CDR3 is TGTGCCAGTAGTATAGATTTGGAGATCGCTACCTACGAGCAGTACTTC.

This clone was counted between two and nine times. The chain couples TRBV4-2 to TRBJ1-6; no firm D call. The V and J ends lost 1 base and 0 bases respectively, with 13 bases between them. The CDR3 contains 18 residues. Germline V gene lookup returns CDR1 LGHNA and CDR2 YNFKEQ. The CDR3 reads CASSQVGQESSYNSPLHF. The CDR3 region has the DNA TGTGCCAGCAGCCAAGTTGGCCAGGAAAGCTCCTATAATTCACCCCTCCACTTT.